This entry is about one TCR beta chain. The CDR3 covers 16 residues. The germline V and J ends were trimmed by 3 bases and 0 bases, with 12 bases remaining between them. Germline V gene data show CDR1 as MNHEY and CDR2 as SMNVEV (reference sequence). This sample stems from a study of blood T cell repertoires in COVID-19. As for the study in general: Spain, Italy and the United States supplied samples that represented acute and convalescent COVID-19. In each case, the material was cDNA or gDNA derived from T cells, B-cell-depleted T cells, or PBMCs.

Original processing methods: It was from reference gene primer amplification that nucleated cell counts were estimated. Sequencing was performed with immunoSEQ multiplex PCR; in TCRdb, only in-frame clones are kept and a portion is missing. V, J and clone size reflect that table, while D and trimming were determined from the DNA. In the table there are roughly 120,000 clones, under 90% of which are singletons. This TCR derives from a woman in her forties or fifties with acute or convalescent COVID-19. The sequencing sample was made of peripheral blood. This chain connects TRBV27 to TRBJ2-1, with D possibly matching TRBD2 (6 bases). The CDR3: CASSFGTFRSYNEQFF. The CDR3 DNA reads as TGTGCCAGCAGTTTTGGGACTTTCCGCTCCTACAATGAGCAGTTCTTC.